These T cell receptor beta chains were read from a single sample in a study of T cells after yellow fever vaccination. TCRdb re-derived calls from the 5' RACE reads in MiXCR, one entry per CDR3 protein. In the table there are 250,000 to 300,000 distinct CDR3 sequences, 8.7% of which are singletons. Sequenced here: CD4+ T cells sorted from PBMCs, sampled 5 days after the yellow fever booster vaccination. These receptor sequences come from a man aged 18-30 years who received the YFV17D yellow fever vaccine. Both conserved end residues are part of each CDR3. Each record gives: J gene, D gene, V gene, clone size, CDR3 protein, CDR3 DNA. D genes are given only for firm matches. A clone size is listed for some rows: how often the clone was seen (once, few, many), or a class if it is expanded.

j_gene: TRBJ1-2
d_gene: .
v_gene: TRBV6-5
abundance: few
CDR3aa: CASSYSLPGDGYTF
CDR3nt: TGTGCCAGCAGTTACTCTCTCCCGGGGGATGGCTACACCTTC

j_gene: TRBJ2-2
d_gene: .
v_gene: TRBV11-2
abundance: many
CDR3aa: CASSLRHTGELFF
CDR3nt: TGTGCCAGCAGCTTAAGGCACACCGGGGAGCTGTTTTTT

j_gene: TRBJ2-1
d_gene: TRBD1
v_gene: TRBV20-1
abundance: few
CDR3aa: CSAKDRDPYNEQFF
CDR3nt: TGCAGTGCGAAGGACAGGGACCCATACAATGAGCAGTTCTTC

j_gene: TRBJ2-7
d_gene: .
v_gene: TRBV6-1
abundance: few
CDR3aa: CASSSGTTLSYEQYF
CDR3nt: TGTGCCAGCAGTTCCGGGACAACTTTATCCTACGAGCAGTACTTC

j_gene: TRBJ1-6
d_gene: .
v_gene: TRBV7-9
abundance: many
CDR3aa: CASSRRSQINSPLHF
CDR3nt: TGTGCCAGCTCAAGGAGAAGTCAGATTAATTCACCCCTCCACTTT

j_gene: TRBJ2-1
d_gene: TRBD2
v_gene: TRBV3-1
abundance: few
CDR3aa: CASSFSGGYHNEQFF
CDR3nt: TGTGCCAGCAGCTTTAGCGGGGGGTACCACAATGAGCAGTTCTTC

j_gene: TRBJ2-2
d_gene: .
v_gene: TRBV20-1
abundance: few
CDR3aa: CSARPSGNTGELFF
CDR3nt: TGCAGTGCTAGACCATCAGGCAACACCGGGGAGCTGTTTTTT

j_gene: TRBJ2-1
d_gene: .
v_gene: TRBV20-1
abundance: few
CDR3aa: CSARVDRRNNEQFF
CDR3nt: TGCAGTGCTAGAGTCGACAGGAGAAACAATGAGCAGTTCTTC

j_gene: TRBJ2-3
d_gene: TRBD2
v_gene: TRBV7-9
abundance: few
CDR3aa: CASSPSGGGVTDTQYF
CDR3nt: TGTGCCAGCAGCCCCAGCGGGGGAGGGGTCACAGATACGCAGTATTTT

j_gene: TRBJ2-5
d_gene: .
v_gene: TRBV18
abundance: many
CDR3aa: CASSPRGGRETQYF
CDR3nt: TGTGCCAGCTCACCACGGGGGGGCCGAGAGACCCAGTACTTC

j_gene: TRBJ1-2
d_gene: TRBD1
v_gene: TRBV9
abundance: many
CDR3aa: CASSPQPGTGGGYTF
CDR3nt: TGTGCCAGCAGCCCGCAACCCGGGACAGGGGGCGGCTACACCTTC

j_gene: TRBJ1-2
d_gene: .
v_gene: TRBV7-2
abundance: few
CDR3aa: CASSLGGQTYGYTF
CDR3nt: TGTGCCAGCAGCTTAGGAGGACAGACCTATGGCTACACCTTC

j_gene: TRBJ2-1
d_gene: TRBD1
v_gene: TRBV12-3/TRBV12-4
abundance: .
CDR3aa: CASSAGGQQFF
CDR3nt: TGTGCCAGCAGTGCAGGGGGCCAGCAGTTCTTC

j_gene: TRBJ2-1
d_gene: .
v_gene: TRBV5-6
abundance: few
CDR3aa: CASSFLGSSSNEQFF
CDR3nt: TGTGCCAGCAGCTTTCTGGGGTCTTCGAGCAATGAGCAGTTCTTC

j_gene: TRBJ2-3
d_gene: .
v_gene: TRBV20-1
abundance: .
CDR3aa: CSASGPESPDTQYF
CDR3nt: TGCAGTGCTAGTGGGCCAGAATCCCCAGATACGCAGTATTTT

j_gene: TRBJ1-2
d_gene: .
v_gene: TRBV10-3
abundance: .
CDR3aa: CAISEPQGGIDGYTF
CDR3nt: TGTGCCATCAGTGAACCCCAGGGAGGGATCGATGGCTACACCTTC

j_gene: TRBJ2-3
d_gene: TRBD1
v_gene: TRBV5-4
abundance: many
CDR3aa: CASSSGQAPDTQYF
CDR3nt: TGTGCCAGCAGCTCGGGACAGGCTCCAGATACGCAGTATTTT

j_gene: TRBJ2-3
d_gene: .
v_gene: TRBV5-1
abundance: few
CDR3aa: CASSLGETTDTQYF
CDR3nt: TGCGCCAGCAGCTTGGGGGAGACCACAGATACGCAGTATTTT

j_gene: TRBJ2-2
d_gene: TRBD1
v_gene: TRBV10-1
abundance: many
CDR3aa: CASRTGGTGELFF
CDR3nt: TGCGCCAGCAGGACAGGGGGGACCGGGGAGCTGTTTTTT

j_gene: TRBJ2-5
d_gene: TRBD2
v_gene: TRBV20-1
abundance: few
CDR3aa: CSAPLAGELQETQYF
CDR3nt: TGCAGTGCTCCACTAGCGGGGGAGCTCCAAGAGACCCAGTACTTC

j_gene: TRBJ2-7
d_gene: .
v_gene: TRBV27
abundance: .
CDR3aa: CASSLTHGSSYEQYF
CDR3nt: TGTGCCAGCAGCCTAACTCACGGGAGCTCCTACGAGCAGTACTTC

j_gene: TRBJ1-6
d_gene: .
v_gene: TRBV18
abundance: .
CDR3aa: CASSPGDNSPLHF
CDR3nt: TGTGCCAGCTCACCAGGGGATAATTCACCCCTCCACTTT

j_gene: TRBJ2-5
d_gene: .
v_gene: TRBV5-1
abundance: few
CDR3aa: CASSLLSSALETQYF
CDR3nt: TGCGCCAGCAGCTTGTTGTCTAGCGCTCTCGAGACCCAGTACTTC

j_gene: TRBJ2-3
d_gene: TRBD2
v_gene: TRBV2
abundance: few
CDR3aa: CASSHPINRLAGTGTDTQYF
CDR3nt: TGTGCCAGCAGCCACCCGATTAATAGACTAGCGGGTACGGGAACAGATACGCAGTATTTT

j_gene: TRBJ2-3
d_gene: .
v_gene: TRBV7-9
abundance: .
CDR3aa: CASSFVSSTDTQYF
CDR3nt: TGTGCCAGCAGCTTTGTGTCCAGCACAGATACGCAGTATTTT

j_gene: TRBJ2-5
d_gene: TRBD1
v_gene: TRBV28
abundance: many
CDR3aa: CASSPGTGRYGATQYF
CDR3nt: TGTGCCAGCAGTCCTGGGACAGGGAGGTACGGGGCCACCCAGTACTTC

j_gene: TRBJ1-1
d_gene: .
v_gene: TRBV5-1
abundance: .
CDR3aa: CASSLGFEGSTEAFF
CDR3nt: TGCGCCAGCAGCTTGGGTTTTGAGGGGTCGACTGAAGCTTTCTTT

j_gene: TRBJ1-5
d_gene: .
v_gene: TRBV19
abundance: .
CDR3aa: CASSFGRGAFQPQHF
CDR3nt: TGTGCCAGTAGTTTCGGCCGGGGGGCTTTTCAGCCCCAGCATTTT

j_gene: TRBJ2-3
d_gene: .
v_gene: TRBV7-3
abundance: few
CDR3aa: CASSPGVGASTDTQYF
CDR3nt: TGTGCCAGCAGCCCAGGGGTGGGGGCCTCCACAGATACGCAGTATTTT

j_gene: TRBJ2-5
d_gene: .
v_gene: TRBV7-3
abundance: many
CDR3aa: CASRSGSETQYF
CDR3nt: TGTGCCAGCAGGTCGGGCTCGGAGACCCAGTACTTC

j_gene: TRBJ2-7
d_gene: .
v_gene: TRBV20-1
abundance: .
CDR3aa: CSASGTAYEQYF
CDR3nt: TGCAGTGCTAGCGGGACGGCCTACGAGCAGTACTTC

j_gene: TRBJ2-7
d_gene: .
v_gene: TRBV9
abundance: few
CDR3aa: CASSVTGRNYEQYF
CDR3nt: TGTGCCAGCAGCGTTACGGGCCGGAACTACGAGCAGTACTTC